The clone carrying this TCR beta chain has just one count. The sample comes from a study of blood T cell repertoires in COVID-19. This CDR3 is 11 amino acids long. CDR1 SGHDT and CDR2 YYEEEE come from the germline V gene. V lost 1 base and J lost 6, with 4 bases in between. Donors of Cohort 3 who recovered were those that had two negative PCRs, clearance, or symptom resolution. Original handling: The assay estimated nucleated cells by amplifying reference gene primers. Sequencing used immunoSEQ multiplex PCR; TCRdb keeps in-frame clones, though not all of them. That table gives V, J and clone size, and the DNA gave D and trimming. Of 250,000 to 350,000 clones listed, 75% to 90% were seen once; the top ten hold more than 4%.

The sequencing sample was made of PBMCs or T cells enriched from blood (not recorded which). The chain recombines TRBV5-6 with TRBJ1-2; unclear D gene. The clonotype originates from a woman aged 25 to 45 who had recovered from COVID-19. This chain's CDR3 is CASSLQDGYTF. CDR3 bases: TGTGCCAGCAGCTTGCAGGATGGCTACACCTTC.